The 10 T cell receptor beta chains listed next were all sequenced from one sample in a study of T cell repertoires in ileal Crohn's disease. TCRdb keeps only in-frame clones here, not all; method: immunoSEQ multiplex PCR. The table includes roughly 13,000 clones, 70% detected once. The sequenced material came from ileal tissue. These receptors were collected from an adult with Crohn's disease.

The rearrangement links TRBV9 to TRBJ2-3; no firm D call. Trimming left V 0 bases short and J 5 bases short, with 10 bases between. Germline CDR1 and CDR2: SGDLS and YYNGEE. CDR3 length equals 14 residues. The CDR3 coding sequence is TGTGCCAGCAGCGTAGAACAATGGGGAGATACGCAGTATTTT. Amino acid sequence: CASSVEQWGDTQYF.

The chain employs TRBV2 and TRBJ2-5; D possibly corresponds to TRBD2 (5 bases). Trimming pared 3 bases from V and 5 bases from J, leaving 10 bases between. CDR1 is SNHLY, CDR2 FYNNEI, per germline. The CDR3 has 13 amino acids. CDR3 sequence (DNA): TGTGCCAGCAGTGAGTGGGGAGCCGAGACCCAGTACTTC. Translation gives CASSEWGAETQYF.

The chain recombines TRBV9 with TRBJ1-6, with D maybe TRBD1 (6 bases). This CDR3 has 14 residues. In germline, CDR1 is SGDLS, CDR2 YYNGEE. The ends were cut back, 4 bases at V and 9 bases at J, with 14 bases in the middle. This chain's CDR3 is CASSPPGGGSPLHF. The CDR3 region has the DNA TGTGCCAGCAGCCCCCCGGGAGGGGGTTCACCCCTCCACTTT.

The chain links TRBV5-6 to TRBJ2-5; TRBD2 matches at 9 bases. The V gene's germline CDR1 is SGHDT and CDR2 YYEEEE. The ends lost 0 bases at V and 5 bases at J; junction bases unmatched: 5. There are 15 residues in the CDR3. Written as DNA, the CDR3 is TGTGCCAGCAGCTTGGTACTAGCGGGCGGTGAGACCCAGTACTTC. It specifies CASSLVLAGGETQYF.

Only one count was recorded for this clone. J is TRBJ2-7 and V is TRBV19; 9 nucleotides match TRBD1. The CDR3 consists of 16 residues. Germline lookup yields CDR1 LNHDA and CDR2 SQIVND (reference sequence). Trimming removed 5 bases from V and 4 bases from J; junction bases left unmatched: 12. CDR3 sequence: CASSSLPGTGTYEQYF. For the CDR3, the DNA is TGTGCCAGTAGTTCCCTCCCGGGGACAGGGACGTACGAGCAGTACTTC.

This chain uses TRBV27 with TRBJ1-5; D unclear. Germline loops: CDR1 MNHEY, CDR2 SMNVEV (reference sequence). V shed 8 bases and J shed 5 bases, with 13 bases lying between them. This CDR3 contains 13 residues. CDR3 bases: TGTGCCAGCCAAAGTCCCGGGGATCAGCCCCAGCATTTT. It yields the protein CASQSPGDQPQHF.

This clone was counted between two and nine times. The V call is TRBV10-2, the J call TRBJ2-5; 11 bases map to TRBD2. V gave up 5 bases and J gave up 5 bases; unmatched junction bases: 4. Germline V CDR1 and CDR2: WSHSY, SAAADI. This CDR3 has 14 amino acids. The CDR3 DNA reads as TGCGCCAGCAGTCATAGCGGGGGGGCGGAGACCCAGTACTTC. Translation: CASSHSGGAETQYF.

This clone is judged medium-sized (0.01 to 0.1%). J is TRBJ1-4 and V is TRBV7-9, with D perhaps matching TRBD1 (5 bases). Trimming cost V 6 bases and J 5 bases, with 7 bases left between them. The CDR3 consists of 12 residues. Germline-derived CDR1 and CDR2 are SEHNR and FQNEAQ (reference sequence). For the CDR3, the DNA is TGTGCCAGCAGGACAGAGAATGAAAAACTGTTTTTT. This gives the protein CASRTENEKLFF.

The gene calls are TRBV5-6 and TRBJ1-2; D ambiguous. This CDR3 contains 15 residues. Trimming cost V 1 base and J 4 bases, with 14 bases left between them. Germline V gives CDR1 SGHDT, CDR2 YYEEEE. The CDR3 is CASSLTWGIGYGYTF. For the CDR3, the DNA is TGTGCCAGCAGCTTGACATGGGGTATCGGCTATGGCTACACCTTC.

This chain links TRBV18 with TRBJ1-6; D call uncertain. The CDR3 has 15 amino acids. Trimming took 1 base from V and 6 from J, leaving 10 bases between them. CDR1 KGHSH and CDR2 LQKENI come from the germline V gene. This CDR3 is CASSPQAALNSPLHF. The CDR3, as DNA: TGTGCCAGCTCACCACAGGCGGCCCTTAATTCACCCCTCCACTTT.